The rows below give T cell receptor beta chains drawn from one sample of a study of blood T cells in healthy people across ages. Via MiXCR, TCRdb re-called the 5' RACE reads, giving one row per CDR3 protein. The table records more than 800,000 distinct CDR3 sequences, around 28% of them present only once. What was sequenced was blood. These TCRs come from a woman older than 75 in good health. The CDR3 runs from the conserved cysteine through the conserved F or W. D genes are given only for firm matches. For some rows the clone size is stated as once, few or many, or as a class when expanded; others skip it.

>TRBJ2-7|TRBD2|TRBV20-1|NA
CSARGDYIYEQYF
TGCAGTGCTAGAGGGGACTACATCTACGAGCAGTACTTC
>TRBJ2-5|TRBD2|TRBV7-2|NA
CASSPTSGGFNEQYF
TGTGCCAGCAGCCCGACTAGCGGGGGGTTCAATGAGCAGTACTTC
>TRBJ2-3|NA|TRBV20-1|once
CSGTGHRTTDTQYF
TGCAGTGGTACGGGACACCGAACCACAGATACGCAGTATTTT
>TRBJ1-1|TRBD1|TRBV6-2/TRBV6-3|few
CASSYTHGQGAWNTEAFF
TGTGCCAGCAGTTACACTCACGGACAGGGGGCATGGAACACTGAAGCTTTCTTT
>TRBJ1-1|NA|TRBV20-1|NA
CSARKAGGEAFF
TGCAGTGCTAGAAAAGCAGGAGGGGAAGCTTTCTTT
>TRBJ2-1|NA|TRBV7-2|NA
CASSLLGIEQFF
TGTGCCAGCAGCTTATTAGGGATTGAGCAGTTCTTC
>TRBJ2-7|TRBD1|TRBV6-2/TRBV6-3|NA
CASRADRGAVYEQYF
TGTGCCAGCAGAGCCGACAGGGGGGCCGTATACGAGCAGTACTTC
>TRBJ1-6|TRBD1|TRBV7-2|few
CASSRDSDNSPLHF
TGTGCCAGCAGTCGGGACAGCGATAATTCACCCCTCCACTTT
>TRBJ1-2|NA|TRBV6-5|many
CASSTSVPKWGYTF
TGTGCCAGCAGCACTAGTGTCCCCAAATGGGGCTACACCTTC
>TRBJ2-3|TRBD2|TRBV2|few
CASSGAGGPDTQYF
TGTGCCAGCAGTGGAGCGGGGGGGCCGGATACGCAGTATTTT
>TRBJ2-7|NA|TRBV6-2/TRBV6-3|NA
CASSYSRIPSSYEQYF
TGTGCCAGCAGTTACTCGAGAATCCCAAGCTCCTACGAGCAGTACTTC
>TRBJ2-7|TRBD2|TRBV18|many
CASSPFTLTSGNSYEQYF
TGTGCCAGCTCACCATTCACCCTTACTAGCGGGAACTCGTACGAGCAGTACTTC
>TRBJ1-5|TRBD1|TRBV7-2|many
CASSLDGQGAGQPQHF
TGTGCCAGCAGCTTAGACGGACAGGGGGCAGGTCAGCCCCAGCATTTT
>TRBJ1-5|NA|TRBV10-2|few
CASSENLGLPQHF
TGCGCCAGCAGTGAGAATCTGGGTCTGCCCCAGCATTTT
>TRBJ1-1|NA|TRBV2|many
CASSGYTEAFF
TGTGCCAGCAGTGGGTACACTGAAGCTTTCTTT
>TRBJ2-3|TRBD2|TRBV6-1|few
CASSEAPAGSTDTQYF
TGTGCCAGCAGTGAAGCACCAGCGGGGAGCACAGATACGCAGTATTTT
>TRBJ2-1|NA|TRBV6-1|many
CASSAVEPNEQFF
TGTGCCAGCAGTGCAGTAGAACCCAATGAGCAGTTCTTC
>TRBJ1-2|TRBD1|TRBV5-6|few
CASILTGGINGYTF
TGTGCCAGCATCCTTACAGGGGGTATCAATGGCTACACCTTC
>TRBJ1-1|NA|TRBV5-1|few
CASSLDGRAEAFF
TGCGCCAGCAGCTTGGACGGGAGAGCCGAAGCTTTCTTT
>TRBJ2-2|TRBD2|TRBV5-1|NA
CASSLRPAGGGFTGDLFF
TGCGCCAGCAGCCTACGACCCGCTGGCGGGGGGTTCACCGGGGATCTGTTTTTT
>TRBJ2-1|NA|TRBV6-2/TRBV6-3|many
CASSPALMDYEQFF
TGTGCCAGCAGCCCCGCCCTTATGGACTATGAGCAGTTCTTC
>TRBJ2-2|TRBD2|TRBV12-3/TRBV12-4|NA
CASSFLTSGVLITGERFF
TGTGCCAGCAGTTTCTTGACTAGCGGGGTCCTTATCACCGGGGAGCGGTTTTTT
>TRBJ2-3|TRBD2|TRBV5-1|many
CATSLAGVTDTQYF
TGCGCCACCTCACTAGCGGGGGTCACAGATACGCAGTATTTT
>TRBJ2-7|TRBD2|TRBV5-6|many
CASLGLAGGTYEQYF
TGTGCCAGCCTTGGACTAGCGGGGGGAACCTACGAGCAGTACTTC
>TRBJ2-1|TRBD2|TRBV7-2|many
CASSSRTSSRNEQFF
TGTGCCAGCAGCTCCAGGACTAGCAGTCGCAATGAGCAGTTCTTC
>TRBJ2-5|NA|TRBV24-1|many
CATGGNPQETQYF
TGTGCCACCGGGGGGAATCCTCAAGAGACCCAGTACTTC
>TRBJ2-7|TRBD1|TRBV6-2/TRBV6-3|few
CASRSTGTGAWYF
TGTGCCAGCAGGTCAACTGGGACAGGGGCCTGGTACTTC
>TRBJ1-6|TRBD1|TRBV27|many
CASQGANYNSPLHF
TGTGCCAGCCAGGGGGCCAACTATAATTCACCCCTCCACTTT